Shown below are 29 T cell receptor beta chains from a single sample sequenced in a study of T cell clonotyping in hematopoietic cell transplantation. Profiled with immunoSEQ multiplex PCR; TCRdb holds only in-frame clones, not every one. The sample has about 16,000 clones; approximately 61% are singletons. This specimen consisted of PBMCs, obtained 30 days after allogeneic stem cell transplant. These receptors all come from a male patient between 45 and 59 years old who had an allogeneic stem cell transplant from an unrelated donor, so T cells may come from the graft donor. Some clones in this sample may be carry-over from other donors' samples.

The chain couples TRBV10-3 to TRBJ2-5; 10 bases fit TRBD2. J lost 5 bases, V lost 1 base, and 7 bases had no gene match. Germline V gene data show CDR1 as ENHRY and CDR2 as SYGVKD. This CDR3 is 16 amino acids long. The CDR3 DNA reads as TGTGCCATCAGTGAGTGGAGCGGGAGGGCCGCTGAGACCCAGTACTTC. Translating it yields CAISEWSGRAAETQYF.

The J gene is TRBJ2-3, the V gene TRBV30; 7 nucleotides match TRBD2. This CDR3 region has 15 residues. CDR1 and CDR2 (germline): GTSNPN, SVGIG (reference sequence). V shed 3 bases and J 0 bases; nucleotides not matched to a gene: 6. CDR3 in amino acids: CAWRPGLWSTDTQYF. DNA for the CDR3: TGTGCCTGGAGGCCGGGACTATGGAGCACAGATACGCAGTATTTT.

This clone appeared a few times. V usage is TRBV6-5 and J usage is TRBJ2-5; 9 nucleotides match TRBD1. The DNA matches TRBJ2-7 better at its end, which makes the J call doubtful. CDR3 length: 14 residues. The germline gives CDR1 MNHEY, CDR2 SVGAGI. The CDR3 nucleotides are TGTGCCAGCAGCCAGGGGGACAGGGTCTACGAGCAGTACTTC. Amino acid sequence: CASSQGDRVYEQYF.

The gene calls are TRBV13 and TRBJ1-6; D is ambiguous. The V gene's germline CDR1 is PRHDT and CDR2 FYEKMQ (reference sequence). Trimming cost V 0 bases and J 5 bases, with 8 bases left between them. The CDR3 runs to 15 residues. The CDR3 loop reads CASSLGSSDNSPLHF. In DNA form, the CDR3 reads TGTGCCAGCAGCTTAGGGAGTTCGGATAATTCACCCCTCCACTTT.

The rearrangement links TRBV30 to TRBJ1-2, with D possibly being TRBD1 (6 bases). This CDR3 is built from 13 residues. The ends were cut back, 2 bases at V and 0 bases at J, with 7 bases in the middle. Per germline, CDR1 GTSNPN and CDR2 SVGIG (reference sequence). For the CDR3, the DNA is TGTGCCTGGAGTACAGGGACTAACTATGGCTACACCTTC. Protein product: CAWSTGTNYGYTF.

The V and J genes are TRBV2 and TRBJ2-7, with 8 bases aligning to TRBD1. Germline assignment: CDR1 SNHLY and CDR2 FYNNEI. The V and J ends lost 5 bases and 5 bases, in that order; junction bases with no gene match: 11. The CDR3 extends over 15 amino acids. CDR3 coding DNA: TGTGCCAGCAGTTACAGGGGGAACGCCGCGGACGAGCAGTACTTC. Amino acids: CASSYRGNAADEQYF.

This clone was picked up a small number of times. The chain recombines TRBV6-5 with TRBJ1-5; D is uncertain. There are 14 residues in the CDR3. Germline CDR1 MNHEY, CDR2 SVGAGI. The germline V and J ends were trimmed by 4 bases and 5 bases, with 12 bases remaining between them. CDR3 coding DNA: TGTGCCAGCAGTTCCCTCGGGGTAGATCAGCCCCAGCATTTT. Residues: CASSSLGVDQPQHF.

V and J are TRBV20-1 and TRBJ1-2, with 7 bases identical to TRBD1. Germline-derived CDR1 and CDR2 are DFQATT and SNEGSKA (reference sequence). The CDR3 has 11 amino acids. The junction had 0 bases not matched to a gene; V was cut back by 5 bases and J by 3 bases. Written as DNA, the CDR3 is TGCAGTGCTCAGGGGGACTATGGCTACACCTTC. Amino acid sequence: CSAQGDYGYTF.

The CDR3 is CASSGREQGVYEQYF. CDR3 in DNA: TGTGCCAGCAGCGGGCGAGAGCAGGGAGTCTACGAGCAGTACTTC. This rearrangement joins TRBV9 to TRBJ2-7, with D perhaps being TRBD1 or TRBD2 (5 bases each). Trimming pared 3 bases from V and 3 bases from J, leaving 16 bases between. Per germline, CDR1 SGDLS and CDR2 YYNGEE. The length of the CDR3 is 15 residues.

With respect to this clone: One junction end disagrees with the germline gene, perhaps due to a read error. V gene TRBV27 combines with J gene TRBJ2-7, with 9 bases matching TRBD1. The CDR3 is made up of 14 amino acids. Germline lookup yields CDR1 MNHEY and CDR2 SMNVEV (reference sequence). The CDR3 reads CASSLVGTGYGQYF. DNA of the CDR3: TGTGCCAGCAGTTTAGTTGGGACAGGGTACGGGCAGTACTTC.

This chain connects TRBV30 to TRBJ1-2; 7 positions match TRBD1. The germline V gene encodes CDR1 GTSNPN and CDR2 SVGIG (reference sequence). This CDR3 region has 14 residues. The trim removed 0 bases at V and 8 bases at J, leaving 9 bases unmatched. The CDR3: CAWSVLQGMQGYTF. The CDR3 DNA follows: TGTGCCTGGAGTGTACTACAGGGGATGCAAGGCTACACCTTC.

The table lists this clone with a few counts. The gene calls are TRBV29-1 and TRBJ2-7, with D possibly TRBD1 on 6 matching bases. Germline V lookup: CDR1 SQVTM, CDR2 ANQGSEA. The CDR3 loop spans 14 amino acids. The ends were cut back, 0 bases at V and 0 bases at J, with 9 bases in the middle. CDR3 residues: CSVEDGQTSYEQYF. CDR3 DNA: TGCAGCGTTGAAGACGGACAGACCTCCTACGAGCAGTACTTC.

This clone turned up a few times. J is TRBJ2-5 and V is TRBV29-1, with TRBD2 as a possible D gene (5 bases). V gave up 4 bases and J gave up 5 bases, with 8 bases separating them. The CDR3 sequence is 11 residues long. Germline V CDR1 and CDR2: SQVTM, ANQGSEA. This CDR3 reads CSVGGKETQYF. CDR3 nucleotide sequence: TGCAGCGTTGGAGGGAAGGAGACCCAGTACTTC.

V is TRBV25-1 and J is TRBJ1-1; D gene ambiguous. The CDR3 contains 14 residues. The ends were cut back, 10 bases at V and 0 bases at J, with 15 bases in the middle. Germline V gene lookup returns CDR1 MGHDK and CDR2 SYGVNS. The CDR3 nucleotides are TGTGCCACCCCCCGGGAGCGACTGAACACTGAAGCTTTCTTT. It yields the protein CATPRERLNTEAFF.

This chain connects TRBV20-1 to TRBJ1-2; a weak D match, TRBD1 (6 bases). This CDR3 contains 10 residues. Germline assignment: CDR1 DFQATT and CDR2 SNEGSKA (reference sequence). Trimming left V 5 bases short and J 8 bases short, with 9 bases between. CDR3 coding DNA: TGCAGTGCTTACAGGGTCGGCTACACCTTC. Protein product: CSAYRVGYTF.

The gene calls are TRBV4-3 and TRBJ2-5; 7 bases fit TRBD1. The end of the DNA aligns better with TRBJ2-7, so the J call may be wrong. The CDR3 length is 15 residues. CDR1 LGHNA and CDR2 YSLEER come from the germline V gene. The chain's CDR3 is CASSPTLDRPYEQYF. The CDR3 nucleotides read TGCGCCAGCAGCCCCACCTTGGACAGGCCCTACGAGCAGTACTTC.

CDR3 DNA: TGTGCCAGCAGCCAGACTAGAATCCACAATGAGCAGTTCTTC. Its protein is CASSQTRIHNEQFF. V usage is TRBV7-2 and J usage is TRBJ2-1, with D maybe TRBD2 (6 bases). V dropped 5 bases and J dropped 5 bases, with 13 bases sitting between them. CDR3 length: 14 amino acids. The germline CDR1 and CDR2 sequences are SGHTA and FQGNSA.

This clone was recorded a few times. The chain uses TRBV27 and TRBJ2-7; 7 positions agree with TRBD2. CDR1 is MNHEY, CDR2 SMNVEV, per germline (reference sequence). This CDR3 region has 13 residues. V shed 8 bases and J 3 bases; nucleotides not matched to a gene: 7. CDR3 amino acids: CASGGGISYEQYF. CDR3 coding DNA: TGTGCCAGCGGGGGGGGTATTAGCTACGAGCAGTACTTC.

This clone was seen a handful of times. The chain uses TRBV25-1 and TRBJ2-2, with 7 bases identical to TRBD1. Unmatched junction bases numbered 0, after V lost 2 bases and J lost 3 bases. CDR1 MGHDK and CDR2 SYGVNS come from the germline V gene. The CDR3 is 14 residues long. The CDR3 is CASSEDRDTGELFF. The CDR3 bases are TGTGCCAGCAGTGAAGACAGGGACACCGGGGAGCTGTTTTTT.

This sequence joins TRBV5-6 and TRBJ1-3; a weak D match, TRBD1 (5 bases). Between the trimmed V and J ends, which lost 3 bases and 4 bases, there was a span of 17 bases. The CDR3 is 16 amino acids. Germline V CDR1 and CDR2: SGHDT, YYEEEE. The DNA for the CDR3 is TGTGCCAGCAGCTCACTCCCCAGGGTAGGAGGAAACACCATATATTTT. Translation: CASSSLPRVGGNTIYF.

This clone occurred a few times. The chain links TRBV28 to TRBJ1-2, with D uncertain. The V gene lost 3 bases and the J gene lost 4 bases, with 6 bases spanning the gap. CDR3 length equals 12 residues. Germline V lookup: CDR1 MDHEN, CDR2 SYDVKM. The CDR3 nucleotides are TGTGCCAGCAGTTTCGGAGGCTATGGCTACACCTTC. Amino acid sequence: CASSFGGYGYTF.

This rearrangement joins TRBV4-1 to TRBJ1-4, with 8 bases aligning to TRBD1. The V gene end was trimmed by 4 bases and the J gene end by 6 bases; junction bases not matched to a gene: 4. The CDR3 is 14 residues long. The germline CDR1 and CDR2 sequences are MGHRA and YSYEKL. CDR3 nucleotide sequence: TGCGCCAGCAGCCGGACAGGGAGGGATGAAAAACTGTTTTTT. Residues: CASSRTGRDEKLFF.

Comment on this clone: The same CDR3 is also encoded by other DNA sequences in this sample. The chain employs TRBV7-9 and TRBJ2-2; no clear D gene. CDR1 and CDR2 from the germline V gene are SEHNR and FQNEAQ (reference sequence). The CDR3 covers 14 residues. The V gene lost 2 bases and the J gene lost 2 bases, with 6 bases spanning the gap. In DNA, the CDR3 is TGTGCCAGCAGCTTAAACCCCAACACCGGGGAGCTGTTTTTT. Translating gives CASSLNPNTGELFF. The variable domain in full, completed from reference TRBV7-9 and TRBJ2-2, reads DTGVSQNPRHKITKRGQNVTFRCDPISEHNRLYWYRQTLGQGPEFLTYFQNEAQLEKSRLLSDRFSAERPKGSFSTLEIQRTEQGDSAMYLCASSLNPNTGELFFGEGSRLTVL.

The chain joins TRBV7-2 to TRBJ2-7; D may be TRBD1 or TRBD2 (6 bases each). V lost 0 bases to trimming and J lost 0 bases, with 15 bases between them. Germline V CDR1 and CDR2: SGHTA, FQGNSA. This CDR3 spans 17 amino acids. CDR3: CASSLAGGAGVSYEQYF. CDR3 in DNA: TGTGCCAGCAGCTTAGCAGGGGGAGCGGGCGTCTCCTACGAGCAGTACTTC.

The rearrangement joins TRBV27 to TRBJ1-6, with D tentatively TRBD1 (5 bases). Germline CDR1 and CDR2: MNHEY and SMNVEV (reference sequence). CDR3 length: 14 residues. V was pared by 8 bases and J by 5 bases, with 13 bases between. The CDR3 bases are TGTGCCAGCGGCCCGACAGTAGATAATTCACCCCTCCACTTT. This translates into CASGPTVDNSPLHF.

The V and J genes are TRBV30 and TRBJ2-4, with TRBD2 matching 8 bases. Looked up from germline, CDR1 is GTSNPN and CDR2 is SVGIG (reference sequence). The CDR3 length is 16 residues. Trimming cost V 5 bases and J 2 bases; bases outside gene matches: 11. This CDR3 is CAWGDRSGGPKNIQYF. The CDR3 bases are TGTGCCTGGGGGGACCGCAGCGGGGGTCCCAAAAACATTCAGTACTTC.

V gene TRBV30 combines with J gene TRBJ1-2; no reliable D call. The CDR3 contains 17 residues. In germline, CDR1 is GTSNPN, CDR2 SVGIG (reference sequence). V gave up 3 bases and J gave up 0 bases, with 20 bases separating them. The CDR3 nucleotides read TGTGCCTGGAGGGGCCCACGGGAAAGCCCTACTAACTATGGCTACACCTTC. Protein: CAWRGPRESPTNYGYTF.

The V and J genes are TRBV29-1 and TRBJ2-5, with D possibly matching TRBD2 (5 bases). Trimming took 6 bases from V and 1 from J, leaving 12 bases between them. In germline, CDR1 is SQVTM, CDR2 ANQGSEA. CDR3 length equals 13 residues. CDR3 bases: TGCAGCGTCGCAAGCGGTGGCCAAGAGACCCAGTACTTC. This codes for CSVASGGQETQYF.

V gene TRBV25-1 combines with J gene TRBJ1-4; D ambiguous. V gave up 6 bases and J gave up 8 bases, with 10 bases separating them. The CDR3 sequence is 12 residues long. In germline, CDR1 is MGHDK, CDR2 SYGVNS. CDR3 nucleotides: TGTGCCAGCAGGGCCGCACAGGAAAAACTGTTTTTT. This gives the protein CASRAAQEKLFF.